The 22 T cell receptor beta chains below come from one sample, sequenced in a study of T-cell reconstitution after alpha-beta-depleted transplantation in children. Unique molecular identifiers were used to barcode this TCRbeta library. TCRdb analysed the PCR reads with MiXCR anew, one entry per CDR3 protein. The sample includes around 92,000 distinct CDR3 sequences, 10% to 15% of them seen just once. Specimen: PBMCs from the stem cell graft donor, collected from the stem cell graft. The receptors were sampled from a human donor who donated a stem cell graft to a child with inherited bone marrow failure.

This clonotype was seen at least ten times. V usage is TRBV5-4 and J usage is TRBJ2-5; 7 nucleotides line up with TRBD2. This CDR3 spans 14 amino acids. Per the germline V gene, CDR1 is SGHNT and CDR2 is YYREEE (reference sequence). Trimming cost V 2 bases and J 3 bases; bases outside gene matches: 4. This chain's CDR3 is CASSLAGSEETQYF. The CDR3 DNA sequence: TGTGCCAGCAGCTTAGCGGGGTCCGAAGAGACCCAGTACTTC.

This clonotype was observed at least ten times. V and J are TRBV9 and TRBJ2-1; 12 positions agree with TRBD2. CDR1 and CDR2 (germline): SGDLS, YYNGEE. Trimming took 0 bases from V and 8 from J; bases not matched to a gene: 3. The CDR3 has 15 amino acids. CDR3 nucleotide sequence: TGTGCCAGCAGCGTAGCTAGCGGGAGGGCATATGAGCAGTTCTTC. This encodes CASSVASGRAYEQFF.

Many counts were recorded for this clonotype. This rearrangement joins TRBV5-1 to TRBJ2-7; D gene unclear. CDR3 size: 16 residues. V lost 0 bases, J lost 4 bases, and 17 bases lay in between. Germline CDR1 and CDR2: SGHRS and YFSETQ. CDR3 DNA sequence: TGCGCCAGCAGCTTGGCAGGAGAGGCCCTTGGGTACGAGCAGTACTTC. Amino acids: CASSLAGEALGYEQYF.

The chain has TRBV7-2 and TRBJ2-7; D gene unclear. V was trimmed by 2 bases and J by 5 bases, leaving 10 bases between them. The V gene's germline CDR1 is SGHTA and CDR2 FQGNSA. The CDR3 sequence is 13 residues long. The CDR3 sequence is CASSLPGSHEQYF. The CDR3 DNA sequence: TGTGCCAGCAGCTTACCCGGTAGCCACGAGCAGTACTTC. Using reference TRBV7-2 and TRBJ2-7 for the parts outside the CDR3, the full variable domain is GAGVSQSPSNKVTEKGKDVELRCDPISGHTALYWYRQSLGQGLEFLIYFQGNSAPDKSGLPSDRFSAERTGGSVSTLTIQRTQQEDSAVYLCASSLPGSHEQYFGPGTRLTVT.

This clonotype was seen a handful of times. The chain recombines TRBV7-3 with TRBJ2-2, with D possibly being TRBD2 (5 bases). V was cut by 5 bases and J by 4 bases, with 11 bases left in between. The CDR3 extends over 14 amino acids. CDR1 and CDR2 (germline): SGHTA, FQGTGA. The CDR3 region has the DNA TGTGCCAGCAGCCGCAGACGGGGCACCGGGGAGCTGTTTTTT. Translated: CASSRRRGTGELFF.

This clonotype appeared many times. This chain links TRBV7-2 with TRBJ2-7; the D gene could be TRBD1 or TRBD2 (5 bases each). From germline, CDR1 is SGHTA and CDR2 FQGNSA. V lost 0 bases, J lost 4 bases, and 13 bases lay in between. The CDR3 has 15 amino acids. The CDR3 spells CASSLATGPLYEQYF. The DNA for the CDR3 is TGTGCCAGCAGCTTAGCAACGGGGCCTCTATACGAGCAGTACTTC.

This clonotype was picked up many times. The chain links TRBV5-1 to TRBJ2-7, with a tentative D call TRBD1 (5 bases). V was cut by 0 bases and J by 1 base, with 8 bases left in between. CDR3 length: 14 residues. Germline V gives CDR1 SGHRS, CDR2 YFSETQ. The CDR3 DNA reads TGCGCCAGCAGCTTGGGGACACTATCCTACGAGCAGTACTTC. It yields the protein CASSLGTLSYEQYF.

In its sample, this clonotype was seen many times. The rearrangement links TRBV5-1 to TRBJ1-2; 9 bases are a match to TRBD1. This CDR3 has 16 residues. The germline V gene encodes CDR1 SGHRS and CDR2 YFSETQ. V shed 4 bases, J shed 4 bases, and the junction held 11 bases outside the gene matches. CDR3 nucleotides: TGCGCCAGCAGCCAGGGACAGGGAAACAGCGGCTATGGCTACACCTTC. Its translation: CASSQGQGNSGYGYTF.

The V and J genes are TRBV6-4 and TRBJ2-3; TRBD1 is a possible D gene (8 bases). The CDR3 extends over 14 amino acids. Trimming took off 8 bases at V and 5 bases at J, with 17 bases between the two ends. Germline CDR1 is MRHNA and CDR2 is SNTAGT. CDR3 sequence (DNA): TGTGCCAGCGGAGACAGGGGAGGGGAAGATACGCAGTATTTT. This gives the protein CASGDRGGEDTQYF.

This rearrangement joins TRBV7-9 to TRBJ1-3; D not certain. V was clipped by 5 bases and J by 0 bases, with 14 bases between them. The CDR3 length is 16 residues. Germline V gene sequence: CDR1 SEHNR, CDR2 FQNEAQ (reference sequence). CDR3 sequence (DNA): TGTGCCAGCAGCCCACAGAGGACGCTCTCTGGAAACACCATATATTTT. This encodes CASSPQRTLSGNTIYF. The full variable domain, in which reference TRBV7-9 and TRBJ1-3 provide the parts outside the CDR3, is DTGVSQNPRHKITKRGQNVTFRCDPISEHNRLYWYRQTLGQGPEFLTYFQNEAQLEKSRLLSDRFSAERPKGSFSTLEIQRTEQGDSAMYLCASSPQRTLSGNTIYFGEGSWLTVV.

This clonotype was observed many times. J is TRBJ2-6 and V is TRBV20-1; TRBD1 matches at 7 bases. The germline gives CDR1 DFQATT, CDR2 SNEGSKA (reference sequence). J was trimmed by 0 bases and V by 6 bases; bases with no gene match: 5. The CDR3 spans 15 residues. Written as DNA, the CDR3 is TGCAGTGCGCTGGGACAGAGCTCTGGGGCCAACGTCCTGACTTTC. Encoded protein: CSALGQSSGANVLTF.

This clonotype was detected ten times or more. The chain is built from TRBV21-1 and TRBJ2-5; no check of the table's D call, TRBD1, against the DNA was made. TRBV21-1 constitutes a pseudogene. The CDR3 spans 17 residues. The CDR3 spells CASSKGQGGGVRETQYF. DNA of the CDR3: TGTGCCAGCAGCAAAGGACAAGGGGGTGGAGTGCGGGAGACCCAGTACTTC.

This clonotype has a count of ten or more. This chain connects TRBV18 to TRBJ1-5; 7 positions match TRBD1. This CDR3 has 15 amino acids. V lost 5 bases and J lost 3; bases outside the gene matches: 7. Per the germline V gene, CDR1 is KGHSH and CDR2 is LQKENI. CDR3 amino acids: CASSAGTGANQPQHF. The DNA for the CDR3 is TGTGCCAGCTCAGCCGGCACAGGGGCCAATCAGCCCCAGCATTTT.

This clonotype was seen at least ten times. The chain combines TRBV12-3 or TRBV12-4 with TRBJ2-1, with TRBD2 matching 10 bases. V dropped 5 bases and J dropped 8; count of bases not matched to a gene: 12. This CDR3 contains 16 residues. The CDR3 DNA reads as TGTGCCAGCAGTCTGGGGGTAGCGGGAGGTCCCGATGAGCAGTTCTTC. Amino acids: CASSLGVAGGPDEQFF.

This clonotype was seen ten or more times. The chain links TRBV11-2 to TRBJ2-5; D might be TRBD2 (5 bases). The V end was cut by 4 bases, the J end by 5 bases, with 17 bases between. This CDR3 has 15 amino acids. CDR1 is SGHAT and CDR2 is FQNNGV in the germline V gene. The CDR3 loop reads CASSSTGSTGETQYF. The CDR3 DNA follows: TGTGCCAGCAGCTCCACGGGATCAACGGGGGAGACCCAGTACTTC.

This clonotype was seen repeatedly, ten times or more. The rearrangement links TRBV7-2 to TRBJ2-1, with D tentatively TRBD2 (6 bases). This CDR3 comprises 14 residues. In germline, CDR1 is SGHTA, CDR2 FQGNSA. V was shortened by 1 base and J by 15 bases, with 19 bases between the two germline ends. CDR3 sequence reads: CASSLVRSGTAGFF. In nucleotides, the CDR3 is TGTGCCAGCAGCTTAGTAAGGAGCGGAACAGCGGGGTTCTTC.

The chain links TRBV11-2 to TRBJ2-1; 12 bases line up with TRBD2. Germline V CDR1 and CDR2: SGHAT, FQNNGV. Trimming removed 1 base from V and 7 bases from J; junction bases left unmatched: 5. CDR3 length: 16 residues. DNA for the CDR3: TGTGCCAGCAGCTTAGCACGACTAGCGGGAGTGAATGAGCAGTTCTTC. It yields the protein CASSLARLAGVNEQFF.

This clonotype has just a few counts. This sequence joins TRBV6-5 and TRBJ2-5; the D is unclear. V lost 4 bases, J lost 4 bases, and 13 bases lay in between. Germline V gives CDR1 MNHEY, CDR2 SVGAGI. CDR3 length equals 14 residues. As DNA, the CDR3 is TGTGCCAGCAGTTCATTATTCGTGGGAGAGACCCAGTACTTC. This sequence encodes CASSSLFVGETQYF.

This clonotype was seen at least ten times. The rearrangement joins TRBV6-2 or TRBV6-3 to TRBJ1-5, with D perhaps matching TRBD1 (6 bases). CDR1 is MNHEY and CDR2 is SVGEGT in the germline V gene. V shed 6 bases and J shed 1 base, with 16 bases lying between them. The CDR3 consists of 16 residues. The chain's CDR3 is CASSPLGGKSNQPQHF. CDR3 DNA sequence: TGTGCCAGCAGCCCCCTAGGGGGTAAGAGCAATCAGCCCCAGCATTTT.

This chain connects TRBV4-1 to TRBJ2-5, with 8 bases aligning to TRBD2. The length of the CDR3 is 17 residues. J lost 1 base, V lost 3 bases, and 10 bases had no gene match. Germline V gene data show CDR1 as MGHRA and CDR2 as YSYEKL. The CDR3 sequence is CASSHPGASGRQETQYF. The DNA for the CDR3 is TGCGCCAGCAGCCATCCTGGGGCTAGCGGGCGCCAAGAGACCCAGTACTTC.

This clonotype was seen repeatedly, ten times or more. The chain couples TRBV20-1 to TRBJ2-7; the D is unclear. In germline, CDR1 is DFQATT, CDR2 SNEGSKA (reference sequence). Trimming cost V 0 bases and J 3 bases, with 3 bases left between them. This CDR3 spans 11 amino acids. CDR3 nucleotide sequence: TGCAGTGCTAGAGACAACTACGAGCAGTACTTC. As protein: CSARDNYEQYF.

This clonotype has a count of ten or more. The chain joins TRBV18 to TRBJ2-7; tentatively, D is TRBD1 or TRBD2 (6 bases each). The CDR3 has 16 residues. Trimming left V 6 bases short and J 6 bases short, with 24 bases between. Germline V gene data show CDR1 as KGHSH and CDR2 as LQKENI. The chain's CDR3 is CASSRLGGHIGTEQYF. The CDR3 coding sequence is TGTGCCAGCTCTCGACTAGGGGGACATATTGGGACCGAGCAGTACTTC.